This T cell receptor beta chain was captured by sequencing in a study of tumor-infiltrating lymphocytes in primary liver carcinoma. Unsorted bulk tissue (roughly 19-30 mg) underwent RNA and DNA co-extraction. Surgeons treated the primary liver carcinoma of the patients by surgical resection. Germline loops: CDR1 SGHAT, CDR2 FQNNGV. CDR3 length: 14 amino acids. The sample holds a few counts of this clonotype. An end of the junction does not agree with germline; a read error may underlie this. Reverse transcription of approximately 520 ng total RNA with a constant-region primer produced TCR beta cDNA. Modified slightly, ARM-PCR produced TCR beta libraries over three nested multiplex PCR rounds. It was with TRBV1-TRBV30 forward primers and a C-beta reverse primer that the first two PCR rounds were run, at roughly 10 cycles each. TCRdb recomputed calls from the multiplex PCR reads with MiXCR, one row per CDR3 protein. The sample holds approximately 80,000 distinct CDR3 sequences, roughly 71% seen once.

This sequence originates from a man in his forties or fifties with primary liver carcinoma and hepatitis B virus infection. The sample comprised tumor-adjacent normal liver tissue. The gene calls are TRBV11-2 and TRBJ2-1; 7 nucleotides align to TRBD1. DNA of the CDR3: TGTGCCAGGAGCTCTCAGGGGGAACACAATAAGCAGTTCTTC. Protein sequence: CARSSQGEHNKQFF.